This section outlines one T cell receptor beta chain sequence together with its context. This sample was included in a study of cytomegalovirus exposure and HLA in healthy donors. The CDR3 loop spans 15 amino acids. The J segment lost 7 bases and the V segment lost 5 bases, leaving 6 bases of the junction unmatched. CDR1 and CDR2 (germline): MDHEN, SYDVKM. Both 60 Vbeta primers and 13 Jbeta primers went into the PCR. Sequenced by immunoSEQ multiplex PCR; TCRdb stores in-frame clones only, minus some. Found here are roughly 150,000 clones, 60% to 80% of them singletons; the top ten hold approximately 10%.

This receptor was taken from a man aged 18-30 years in good health and CMV-seropositive. The material sequenced was PBMCs. J is TRBJ1-6 and V is TRBV28; TRBD1 matches 9 bases. This chain's CDR3 is CASSRRDRVNSPLHF. As DNA, the CDR3 is TGTGCCAGCAGTAGAAGGGACAGGGTCAATTCACCCCTCCACTTT. Looking up the rest from reference TRBV28 and TRBJ1-6 gives the full variable domain: DVKVTQSSRYLVKRTGEKVFLECVQDMDHENMFWYRQDPGLGLRLIYFSYDVKMKEKGDIPEGYSVSREKKERFSLILESASTNQTSMYLCASSRRDRVNSPLHFGNGTRLTVT.